This TCR beta chain was captured in a study of blood T cell repertoires in COVID-19. Study summary: T cells, B-cell-depleted T cells, or PBMCs provided the cDNA or gDNA that served as material.

Cohort allocation depended upon clinical history that participants reported. The study counted Cohort 3 donors as recovered given two negative PCRs, clearance, or symptom resolution. The method was immunoSEQ multiplex PCR; TCRdb's version includes in-frame clones alone and lacks a portion of them. The data show about 140,000 clones, approximately 79% seen once. The J segment lost 11 bases and the V segment lost 0 bases, leaving 6 bases of the junction unmatched. The CDR3 extends over 15 amino acids. Germline CDR1 reads MGHRA; CDR2 reads YSYEKL. The sequenced sample was PBMCs or T cells enriched from blood (not recorded which). This clonotype was obtained from a woman aged 45 to 65 who had recovered from COVID-19. J is TRBJ2-1 and V is TRBV4-1; TRBD2 aligns across 11 bases. CDR3 DNA sequence: TGCGCCAGCAGCCAAGAGGGACTAGCGGTTTACAAGCAGTTCTTC. It yields the protein CASSQEGLAVYKQFF.